This T cell receptor (beta chain) was identified in a study of blood T cell repertoires in COVID-19. Study as a whole: PBMCs, B-cell-depleted T cells, or T cells were the source of the cDNA or gDNA that made up the material.

Sequenced by immunoSEQ multiplex PCR; TCRdb stores in-frame clones only, minus some. The sample lists 150,000 to 200,000 clones, less than 85% seen once, with roughly 14% in the top ten. V lost 2 bases and J 2 bases, leaving 13 bases between the germline ends. The CDR3 loop spans 16 amino acids. Per germline, CDR1 MNHEY and CDR2 SVGAGI. On this clone itself: This CDR3 is also generated by other DNA sequences in the sample.

This sequence joins TRBV6-5 and TRBJ2-1, with D possibly matching TRBD2 (6 bases). Sample: peripheral blood. This TCR derives from a man in his forties or fifties who had recovered from COVID-19. The chain's CDR3 is CASSYLSGSPYNEQFF. CDR3 nucleotide sequence: TGTGCCAGCAGTTACCTATCCGGGAGCCCCTACAATGAGCAGTTCTTC.